The subject of this entry is one T cell receptor (beta chain). A second roughly 7 to 11 cycle PCR used barcoded and J-beta primers. Every cDNA molecule carried a tag from a template-switch adaptor bearing 12 random nucleotides. TCRdb processed the 5' RACE reads anew with MiXCR; each CDR3 protein has one entry. The sample records fewer than 800,000 distinct CDR3 sequences, about 21% being singletons. V shed 7 bases, J shed 0 bases, and the junction held 2 bases outside the gene matches. CDR1 is SGHRS and CDR2 is YFSETQ in the germline V gene. The CDR3 is 14 residues long. The source of the sample is a study of blood T cells in healthy people across ages. The overall study: Through template switching, about one barcoded beta molecule was captured per two T cells, as measured in model experiments.

Caucasian individuals from Russia who were healthy and aged about 6 to 95 acted as donors. No fewer than 6 million PBMCs went into each sample. The chain recombines TRBV5-1 with TRBJ1-4; 8 nucleotides align to TRBD1. The receptor comes from a man between 65 and 85 years old in good health. Sequenced sample: blood. CDR3 residues: CASATGATNEKLFF. CDR3 nucleotide sequence: TGCGCCAGCGCGACAGGGGCAACTAATGAAAAACTGTTTTTT.